The 13 T cell receptor beta chains below were found in one sample sequenced in a study of blood T cells in healthy people across ages. Combining a sample-barcoded 5' primer with a J-beta primer mix, a second PCR ran for roughly 7 to 11 cycles. Each CDR3 protein gets one entry after TCRdb re-called the 5' RACE reads with MiXCR. The data show about 1,800,000 distinct CDR3 sequences, with roughly 27% seen just once and 7.7% held by the top ten. The sequencing sample was made of blood. The receptors were gathered from a woman in her 30s in good health.

The chain carries TRBV6-5 and TRBJ2-7; D is uncertain. The CDR3 is 12 amino acids. V lost 2 bases, J lost 9 bases, and 11 bases lay in between. Per germline, CDR1 MNHEY and CDR2 SVGAGI. The DNA of the CDR3 is TGTGCCAGCAGTTACGACCGAGGACGGCAGTACTTC. Translating it yields CASSYDRGRQYF.

Many counts were recorded for this clonotype. The CDR3, as DNA: TGTGCCAGCAGCCTGGGGCTGTTGATTGGGGAGACCCAGTACTTC. This translates into CASSLGLLIGETQYF. The chain couples TRBV12-3 or TRBV12-4 to TRBJ2-5; perhaps TRBD1 as D (5 bases). Trimming shortened V by 6 bases and J by 5 bases, and 19 bases separated the two germline ends. The CDR3 totals 15 residues.

The gene calls are TRBV20-1 and TRBJ1-5; D ambiguous. The CDR3 has 14 amino acids. Between the trimmed V and J ends, which lost 5 bases and 2 bases, there was a span of 13 bases. Germline CDR1 is DFQATT and CDR2 is SNEGSKA (reference sequence). The CDR3 sequence is CSAGENTGNQPQHF. CDR3 sequence (DNA): TGCAGTGCTGGGGAGAATACAGGCAATCAGCCCCAGCATTTT.

This clonotype was counted between two and nine times. The gene calls are TRBV7-2 and TRBJ2-2, with 12 bases identical to TRBD2. The V and J ends lost 5 bases and 5 bases, in that order; junction bases with no gene match: 9. Germline CDR1 SGHTA, CDR2 FQGNSA. The CDR3 totals 17 residues. The DNA of the CDR3 is TGTGCCAGCAGCCCCGGGGGGCTAGCGGGGGGGACCGGGGAGCTGTTTTTT. Residues: CASSPGGLAGGTGELFF.

The chain is built from TRBV7-9 and TRBJ2-2, with D maybe TRBD2 (7 bases). V lost 6 bases to trimming and J lost 7 bases, with 12 bases between them. Per germline, CDR1 SEHNR and CDR2 FQNEAQ (reference sequence). The CDR3 covers 13 residues. The CDR3 DNA sequence: TGTGCCAGCAGACGGGGGGCCAACGGGGAGCTGTTTTTT. This codes for CASRRGANGELFF.

The chain links TRBV12-3 or TRBV12-4 to TRBJ2-5; D is unresolved. The CDR3 consists of 14 residues. Trimming cost V 3 bases and J 1 base, with 9 bases left between them. This CDR3 is CASSFGHFQETQYF. CDR3 DNA: TGTGCCAGCAGTTTTGGGCACTTCCAAGAGACCCAGTACTTC.

At least ten counts were recorded for this clonotype. The chain has TRBV5-1 and TRBJ2-3, with TRBD1 matching 7 bases. The J segment lost 3 bases and the V segment lost 0 bases, leaving 1 base of the junction unmatched. Per germline, CDR1 SGHRS and CDR2 YFSETQ. This CDR3 comprises 14 residues. The CDR3 coding sequence is TGCGCCAGCAGCTTGGAGGGACAGACAGATACGCAGTATTTT. It yields the protein CASSLEGQTDTQYF. Together with reference TRBV5-1 and TRBJ2-3, the CDR3 gives the full variable domain: KAGVTQTPRYLIKTRGQQVTLSCSPISGHRSVSWYQQTPGQGLQFLFEYFSETQRNKGNFPGRFSGRQFSNSRSEMNVSTLELGDSALYLCASSLEGQTDTQYFGPGTRLTVL.

The rearrangement joins TRBV2 to TRBJ1-2; 8 positions match TRBD1. CDR3 length equals 13 residues. Germline CDR1 and CDR2: SNHLY and FYNNEI. The ends lost 2 bases at V and 8 bases at J; junction bases unmatched: 4. The CDR3 loop reads CASSERGQAGYTF. CDR3 in DNA: TGTGCCAGCAGTGAAAGGGGACAGGCCGGCTACACCTTC.

In its sample, this clonotype was seen a few times. The chain couples TRBV20-1 to TRBJ2-7, with D tentatively TRBD1 (6 bases). This CDR3 is 14 amino acids long. Trimming stripped 3 bases from V and 7 bases from J, with 19 bases between. CDR1 is DFQATT, CDR2 SNEGSKA, per germline (reference sequence). The CDR3 DNA reads as TGCAGTGCTAGGGACAGCTCAAAATACAATGAGCAGTACTTC. Protein sequence: CSARDSSKYNEQYF.

The chain links TRBV4-1 to TRBJ2-5; 7 bases are shared with TRBD1. The CDR3 sequence is 15 residues long. Germline lookup yields CDR1 MGHRA and CDR2 YSYEKL. V shed 2 bases and J 11 bases; nucleotides not matched to a gene: 14. The CDR3 spells CASSQPRDSRWEQYF. The CDR3 DNA sequence: TGCGCCAGCAGCCAACCCCGGGACAGTCGTTGGGAGCAGTACTTC.

A few counts support this clonotype. The chain uses TRBV4-1 and TRBJ1-6; TRBD1 agrees at 9 bases. The length of the CDR3 is 15 residues. Germline-derived CDR1 and CDR2 are MGHRA and YSYEKL. The V gene end was trimmed by 0 bases and the J gene end by 9 bases; junction bases not matched to a gene: 3. Here the CDR3 reads CASSQEGQGSSPLHF. The CDR3 DNA follows: TGCGCCAGCAGCCAAGAAGGACAGGGGAGTTCACCCCTCCACTTT.

The rearrangement joins TRBV6-6 to TRBJ1-2, with D possibly TRBD1 on 5 matching bases. The CDR3 extends over 14 amino acids. V was clipped by 0 bases and J by 6 bases, with 11 bases between them. Germline V gives CDR1 MNHNY, CDR2 SVGAGI (reference sequence). CDR3 bases: TGTGCCAGCAGTTACTCTCGACCCAGGGATGGCTACACCTTC. Translating it yields CASSYSRPRDGYTF.

The gene calls are TRBV7-9 and TRBJ2-4; perhaps TRBD2 as D (5 bases). From germline, CDR1 is SEHNR and CDR2 FQNEAQ (reference sequence). Trimming pared 5 bases from V and 14 bases from J, leaving 16 bases between. The length of the CDR3 is 12 residues. CDR3 sequence (DNA): TGTGCCAGCAGCAACACGGGTACGGAGGAGTACTTC. Its protein is CASSNTGTEEYF. Supplemented by reference TRBV7-9 and TRBJ2-4, the full variable domain reads DTGVSQNPRHKITKRGQNVTFRCDPISEHNRLYWYRQTLGQGPEFLTYFQNEAQLEKSRLLSDRFSAERPKGSFSTLEIQRTEQGDSAMYLCASSNTGTEEYFGAGTRLSVL.